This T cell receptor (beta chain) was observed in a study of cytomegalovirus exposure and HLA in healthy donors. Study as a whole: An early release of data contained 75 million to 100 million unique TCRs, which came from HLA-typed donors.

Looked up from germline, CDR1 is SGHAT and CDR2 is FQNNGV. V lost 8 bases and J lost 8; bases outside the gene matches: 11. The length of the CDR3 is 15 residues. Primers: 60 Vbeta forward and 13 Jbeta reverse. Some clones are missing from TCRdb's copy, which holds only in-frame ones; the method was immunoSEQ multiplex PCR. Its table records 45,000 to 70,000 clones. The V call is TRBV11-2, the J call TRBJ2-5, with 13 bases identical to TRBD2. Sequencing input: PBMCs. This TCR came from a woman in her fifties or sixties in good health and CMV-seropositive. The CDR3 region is CASPGLAGRRYTQYF. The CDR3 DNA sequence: TGTGCCAGCCCGGGACTAGCGGGGAGACGGTACACCCAGTACTTC.